This TCR beta chain was found in a study of blood T cell repertoires in COVID-19. The participants were between about 18 and 100 years old and came from 24 US areas. Assignment of participants to cohorts was predicated upon participant-reported clinical history. Exposed study participants had met a COVID-19 case within 2 weeks before entry. As processed by the authors: The assay estimated nucleated cells by amplifying reference gene primers. The repertoire was sequenced with immunoSEQ multiplex PCR; TCRdb's copy has only in-frame clones and lacks some. The V and J calls and clone size come from that table; D and trimming were worked out from the DNA. The table has roughly 150,000 clones, roughly nine tenths seen once. Trimming removed 1 base from V and 5 bases from J; junction bases left unmatched: 7. Germline CDR1 and CDR2: SGHKS and YYEKEE (reference sequence). This CDR3 is built from 16 residues.

The V and J genes are TRBV5-5 and TRBJ1-1, with 11 positions matching TRBD1. This receptor was taken from a woman aged 40 to 50 who had been exposed to COVID-19. Sequencing used PBMCs or T cells enriched from blood (not recorded which). Here the CDR3 reads CASSLTPRDRGTEAFF. The CDR3 nucleotides read TGTGCCAGCAGCTTGACTCCGCGGGACAGGGGGACTGAAGCTTTCTTT. The full variable domain, in which reference TRBV5-5 and TRBJ1-1 provide the parts outside the CDR3, is DAGVTQSPTHLIKTRGQQVTLRCSPISGHKSVSWYQQVLGQGPQFIFQYYEKEERGRGNFPDRFSARQFPNYSSELNVNALLLGDSALYLCASSLTPRDRGTEAFFGQGTRLTVV.